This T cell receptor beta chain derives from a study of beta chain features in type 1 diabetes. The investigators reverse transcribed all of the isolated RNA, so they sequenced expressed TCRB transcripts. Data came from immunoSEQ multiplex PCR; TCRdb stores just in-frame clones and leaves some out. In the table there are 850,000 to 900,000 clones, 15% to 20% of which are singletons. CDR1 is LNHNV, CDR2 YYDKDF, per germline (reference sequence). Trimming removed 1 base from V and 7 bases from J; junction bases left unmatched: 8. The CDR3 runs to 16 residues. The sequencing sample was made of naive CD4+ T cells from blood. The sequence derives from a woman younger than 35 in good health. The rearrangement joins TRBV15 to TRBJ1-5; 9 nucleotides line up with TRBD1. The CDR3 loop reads CATSRVFGQGNQPQHF. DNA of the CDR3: TGTGCCACCAGCAGAGTGTTCGGACAGGGGAACCAGCCCCAGCATTTT. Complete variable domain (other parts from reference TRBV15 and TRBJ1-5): DAMVIQNPRYQVTQFGKPVTLSCSQTLNHNVMYWYQQKSSQAPKLLFHYYDKDFNNEADTPDNFQSRRPNTSFCFLDIRSPGLGDTAMYLCATSRVFGQGNQPQHFGDGTRLSIL.